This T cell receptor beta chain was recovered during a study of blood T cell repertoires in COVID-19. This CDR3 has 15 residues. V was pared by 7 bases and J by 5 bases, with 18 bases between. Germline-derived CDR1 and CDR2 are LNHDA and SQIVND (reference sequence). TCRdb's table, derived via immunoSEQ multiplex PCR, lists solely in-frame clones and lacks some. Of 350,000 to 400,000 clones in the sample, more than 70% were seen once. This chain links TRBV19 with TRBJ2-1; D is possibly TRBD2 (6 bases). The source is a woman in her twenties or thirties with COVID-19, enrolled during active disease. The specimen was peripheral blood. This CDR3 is CASTTLPGVNNEQFF. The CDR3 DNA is TGTGCCAGTACCACACTGCCGGGGGTGAACAATGAGCAGTTCTTC.